This T cell receptor beta chain appears in the sequencing data of a study of PD-L1 blockade in urothelial cancer. Study background: In terms of prior chemotherapy, patients had received 0 to 3 regimens. Study-level results: When measured at 3 weeks, tumor-associated blood clones expanded more in durable-benefit patients.

The data were produced by immunoSEQ multiplex PCR, yet TCRdb's version contains in-frame clones alone and is incomplete. The repertoire consists of 55,000 to 70,000 clones, with more than 70% occurring once and the leading ten covering roughly 2.9%. Per germline, CDR1 SGHNT and CDR2 YENEEA. With 5 bases clipped from V and 9 bases from J, the junction kept 12 bases outside the gene matches. This CDR3 has 15 residues. On this clone: Its antigen is unidentified.

The source of this sequence is a man aged 45-65 years with urothelial cancer. The chain has TRBV11-3 and TRBJ2-1; 8 nucleotides align to TRBD2. The source material was PBMCs, sampled around atezolizumab (anti-PD-L1) treatment. The CDR3 loop is CASSIGTRLTAEQFF. The CDR3 DNA is TGTGCCAGCAGCATCGGGACTAGGCTGACGGCTGAGCAGTTCTTC.